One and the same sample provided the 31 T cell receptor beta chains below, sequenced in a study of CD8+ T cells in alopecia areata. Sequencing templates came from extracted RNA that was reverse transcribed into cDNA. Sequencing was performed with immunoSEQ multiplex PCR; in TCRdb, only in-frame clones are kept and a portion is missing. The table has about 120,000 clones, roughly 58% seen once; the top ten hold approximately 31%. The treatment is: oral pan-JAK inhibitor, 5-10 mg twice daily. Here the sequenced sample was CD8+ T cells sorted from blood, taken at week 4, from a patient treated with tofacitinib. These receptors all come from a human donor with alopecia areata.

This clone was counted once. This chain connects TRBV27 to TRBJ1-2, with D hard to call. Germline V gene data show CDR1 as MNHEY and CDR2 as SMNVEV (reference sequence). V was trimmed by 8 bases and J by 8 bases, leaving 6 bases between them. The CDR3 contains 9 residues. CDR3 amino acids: CASPRGYTF. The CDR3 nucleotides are TGTGCCAGCCCGCGGGGCTACACCTTC.

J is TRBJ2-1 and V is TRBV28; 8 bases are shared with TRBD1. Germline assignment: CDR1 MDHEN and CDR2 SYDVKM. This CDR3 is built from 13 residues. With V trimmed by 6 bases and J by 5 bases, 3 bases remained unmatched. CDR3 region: CASRSGGDNEQFF. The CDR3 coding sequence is TGTGCCAGCAGGTCAGGGGGCGACAATGAGCAGTTCTTC. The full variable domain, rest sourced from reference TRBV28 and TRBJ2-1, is DVKVTQSSRYLVKRTGEKVFLECVQDMDHENMFWYRQDPGLGLRLIYFSYDVKMKEKGDIPEGYSVSREKKERFSLILESASTNQTSMYLCASRSGGDNEQFFGPGTRLTVL.

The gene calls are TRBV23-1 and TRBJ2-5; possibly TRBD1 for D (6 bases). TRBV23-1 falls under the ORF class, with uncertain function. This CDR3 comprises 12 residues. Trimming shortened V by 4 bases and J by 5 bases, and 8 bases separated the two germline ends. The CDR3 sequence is CASSPQGETQYF. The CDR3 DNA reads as TGCGCCAGCAGTCCCCAGGGGGAGACCCAGTACTTC.

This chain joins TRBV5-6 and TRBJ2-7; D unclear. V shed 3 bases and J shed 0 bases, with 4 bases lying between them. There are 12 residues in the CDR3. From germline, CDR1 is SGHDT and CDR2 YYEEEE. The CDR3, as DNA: TGTGCCAGCAGCTCCAGCTCCTACGAGCAGTACTTC. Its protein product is CASSSSSYEQYF.

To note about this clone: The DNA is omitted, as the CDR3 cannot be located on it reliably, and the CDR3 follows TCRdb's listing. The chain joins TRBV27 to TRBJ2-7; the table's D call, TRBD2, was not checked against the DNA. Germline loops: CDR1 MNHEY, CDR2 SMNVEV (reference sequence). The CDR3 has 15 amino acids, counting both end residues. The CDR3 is CASSLGTGSSYEQYF.

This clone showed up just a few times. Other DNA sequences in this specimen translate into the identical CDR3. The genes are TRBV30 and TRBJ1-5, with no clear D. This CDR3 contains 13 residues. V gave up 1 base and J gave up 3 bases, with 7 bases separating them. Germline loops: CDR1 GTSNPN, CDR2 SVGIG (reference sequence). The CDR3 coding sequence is TGTGCCTGGAGTGGAGGGAACAATCAGCCCCAGCATTTT. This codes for CAWSGGNNQPQHF.

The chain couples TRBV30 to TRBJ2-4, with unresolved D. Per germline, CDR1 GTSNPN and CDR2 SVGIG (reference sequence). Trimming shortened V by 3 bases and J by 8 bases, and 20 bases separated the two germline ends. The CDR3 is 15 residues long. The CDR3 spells CAWRPPSGSLHIQYF. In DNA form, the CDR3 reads TGTGCCTGGAGGCCACCCTCGGGCAGTCTGCACATTCAGTACTTC.

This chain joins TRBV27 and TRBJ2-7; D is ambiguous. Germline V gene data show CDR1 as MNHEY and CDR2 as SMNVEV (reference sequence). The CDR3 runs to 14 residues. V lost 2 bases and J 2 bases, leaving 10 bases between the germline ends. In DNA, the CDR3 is TGTGCCAGCAGTTTAATAGGGAACACCTACGAGCAGTACTTC. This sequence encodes CASSLIGNTYEQYF.

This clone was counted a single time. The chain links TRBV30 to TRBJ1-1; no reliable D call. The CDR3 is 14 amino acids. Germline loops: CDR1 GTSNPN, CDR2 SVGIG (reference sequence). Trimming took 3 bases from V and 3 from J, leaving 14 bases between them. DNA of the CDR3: TGTGCCTGGAGCCTCGCCCAGCTACACACTGAAGCTTTCTTT. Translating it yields CAWSLAQLHTEAFF.

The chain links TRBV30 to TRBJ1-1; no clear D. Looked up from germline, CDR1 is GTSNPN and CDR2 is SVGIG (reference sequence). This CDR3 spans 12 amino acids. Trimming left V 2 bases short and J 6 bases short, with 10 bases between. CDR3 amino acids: CAWSLALPEAFF. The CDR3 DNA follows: TGTGCCTGGAGTTTGGCTCTGCCTGAAGCTTTCTTT. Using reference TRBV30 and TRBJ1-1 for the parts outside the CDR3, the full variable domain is SQTIHQWPATLVQPVGSPLSLECTVEGTSNPNLYWYRQAAGRGLQLLFYSVGIGQISSEVPQNLSASRPQDRQFILSSKKLLLSDSGFYLCAWSLALPEAFFGQGTRLTVV.

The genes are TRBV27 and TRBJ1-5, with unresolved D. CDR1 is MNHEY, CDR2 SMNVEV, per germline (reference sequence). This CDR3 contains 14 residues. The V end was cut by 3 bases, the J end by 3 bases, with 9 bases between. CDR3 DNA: TGTGCCAGCAGTTTTCCGGGCCCCAATCAGCCCCAGCATTTT. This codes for CASSFPGPNQPQHF.

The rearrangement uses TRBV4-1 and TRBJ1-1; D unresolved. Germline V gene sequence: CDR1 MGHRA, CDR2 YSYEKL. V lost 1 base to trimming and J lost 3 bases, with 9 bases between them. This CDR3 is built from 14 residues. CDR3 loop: CASSQADGDTEAFF. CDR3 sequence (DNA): TGCGCCAGCAGCCAAGCCGACGGGGACACTGAAGCTTTCTTT.

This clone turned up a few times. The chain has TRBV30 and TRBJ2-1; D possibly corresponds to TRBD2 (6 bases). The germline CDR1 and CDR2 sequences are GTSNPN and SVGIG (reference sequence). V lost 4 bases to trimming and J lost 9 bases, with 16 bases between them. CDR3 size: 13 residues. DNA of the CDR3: TGTGCCTGGACCCCGGGACTCGGGGCTGAGCAGTTCTTC. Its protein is CAWTPGLGAEQFF.

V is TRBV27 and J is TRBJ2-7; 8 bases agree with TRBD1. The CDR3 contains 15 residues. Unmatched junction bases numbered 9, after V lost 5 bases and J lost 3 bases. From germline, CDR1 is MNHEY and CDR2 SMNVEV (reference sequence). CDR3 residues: CASSPSPDRVYEQYF. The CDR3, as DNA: TGTGCCAGCAGTCCCTCTCCGGACAGGGTCTACGAGCAGTACTTC.

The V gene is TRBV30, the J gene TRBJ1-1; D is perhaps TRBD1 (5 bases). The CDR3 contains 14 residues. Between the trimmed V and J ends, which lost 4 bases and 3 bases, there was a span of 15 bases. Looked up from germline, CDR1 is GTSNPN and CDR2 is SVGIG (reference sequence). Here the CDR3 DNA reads TGTGCCTGGAACGTAGGGGTGGGCTACACTGAAGCTTTCTTT. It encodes CAWNVGVGYTEAFF.

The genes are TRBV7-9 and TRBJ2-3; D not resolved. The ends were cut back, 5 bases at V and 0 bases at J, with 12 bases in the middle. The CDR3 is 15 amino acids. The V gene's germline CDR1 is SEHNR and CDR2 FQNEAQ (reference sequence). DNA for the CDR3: TGTGCCAGCAGCGAAGCCTCGACTAGCACAGATACGCAGTATTTT. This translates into CASSEASTSTDTQYF.

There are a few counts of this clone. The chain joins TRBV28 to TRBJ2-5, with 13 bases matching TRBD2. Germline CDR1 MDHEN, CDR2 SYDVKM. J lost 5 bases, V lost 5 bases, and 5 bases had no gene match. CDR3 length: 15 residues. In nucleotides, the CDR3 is TGTGCCAGCAGTCAGGGACTAGCGGGGCGCGAGACCCAGTACTTC. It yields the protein CASSQGLAGRETQYF.

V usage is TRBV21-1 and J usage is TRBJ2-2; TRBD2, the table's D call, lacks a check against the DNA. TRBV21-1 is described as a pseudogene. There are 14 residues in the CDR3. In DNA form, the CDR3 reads TGTGCCAGCCCTGGGAGAGCGAACACCGGGGAGCTGTTTTTT. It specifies CASPGRANTGELFF.

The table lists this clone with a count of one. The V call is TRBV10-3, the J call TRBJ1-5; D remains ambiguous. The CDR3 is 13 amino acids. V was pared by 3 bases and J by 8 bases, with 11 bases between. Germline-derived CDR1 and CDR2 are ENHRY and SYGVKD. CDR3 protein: CAISDPGGKPQHF. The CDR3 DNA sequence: TGTGCCATCAGTGATCCCGGCGGTAAGCCCCAGCATTTT.

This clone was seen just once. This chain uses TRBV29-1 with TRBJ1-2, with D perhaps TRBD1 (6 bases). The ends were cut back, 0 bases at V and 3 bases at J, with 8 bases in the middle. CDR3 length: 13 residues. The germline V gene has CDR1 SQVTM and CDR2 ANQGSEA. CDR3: CSVEERTDYGYTF. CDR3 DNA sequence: TGCAGCGTTGAAGAAAGGACAGACTATGGCTACACCTTC.

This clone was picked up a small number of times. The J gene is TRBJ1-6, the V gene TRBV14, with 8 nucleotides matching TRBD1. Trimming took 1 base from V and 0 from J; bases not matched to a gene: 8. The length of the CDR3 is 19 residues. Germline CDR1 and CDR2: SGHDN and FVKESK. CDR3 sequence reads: CASSQAGQETSSYNSPLHF. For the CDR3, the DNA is TGTGCCAGCAGCCAAGCGGGACAGGAGACAAGCTCCTATAATTCACCCCTCCACTTT.

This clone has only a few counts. CDR3 sequence: CASSSGGTGNSGANVLTF. The CDR3 nucleotides read TGTGCCAGCAGCTCCGGCGGGACAGGGAACTCTGGGGCCAACGTCCTGACTTTC. The rearrangement joins TRBV13 to TRBJ2-6, with TRBD1 identical over 9 bases. Losses at the gene ends were 4 bases for V and 0 bases for J; bases not matched to a gene: 7. The CDR3 has 18 amino acids. Germline values: CDR1 PRHDT, CDR2 FYEKMQ (reference sequence). Supplemented by reference TRBV13 and TRBJ2-6, the full variable domain reads AAGVIQSPRHLIKEKRETATLKCYPIPRHDTVYWYQQGPGQDPQFLISFYEKMQSDKGSIPDRFSAQQFSDYHSELNMSSLELGDSALYFCASSSGGTGNSGANVLTFGAGSRLTVL.

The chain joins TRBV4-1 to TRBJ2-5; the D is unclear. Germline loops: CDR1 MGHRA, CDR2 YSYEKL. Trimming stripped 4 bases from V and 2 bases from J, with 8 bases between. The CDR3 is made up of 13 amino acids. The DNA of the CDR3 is TGCGCCAGCAGCCTGCAACGACAAGAGACCCAGTACTTC. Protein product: CASSLQRQETQYF.

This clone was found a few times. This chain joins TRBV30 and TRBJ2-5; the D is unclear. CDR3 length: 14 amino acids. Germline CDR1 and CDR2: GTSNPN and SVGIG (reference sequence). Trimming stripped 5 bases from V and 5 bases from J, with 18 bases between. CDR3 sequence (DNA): TGTGCCTGGCTCAGCATCGGGTTCGAGGAGACCCAGTACTTC. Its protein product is CAWLSIGFEETQYF.

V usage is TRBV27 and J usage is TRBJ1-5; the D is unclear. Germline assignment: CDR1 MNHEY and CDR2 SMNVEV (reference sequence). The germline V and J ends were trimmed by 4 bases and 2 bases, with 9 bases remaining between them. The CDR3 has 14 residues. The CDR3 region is CASSSLLGNQPQHF. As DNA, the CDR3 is TGTGCCAGCAGTTCCCTGCTCGGCAATCAGCCCCAGCATTTT.

The CDR3 DNA follows: TGTGCCAGTCGCAGGAACGGAAATGAAAAACTGTTTTTT. It specifies CASRRNGNEKLFF. This chain joins TRBV19 and TRBJ1-4; D remains unclear. Trimming cost V 8 bases and J 5 bases, with 12 bases left between them. This CDR3 has 13 residues. Germline V lookup: CDR1 LNHDA, CDR2 SQIVND (reference sequence).

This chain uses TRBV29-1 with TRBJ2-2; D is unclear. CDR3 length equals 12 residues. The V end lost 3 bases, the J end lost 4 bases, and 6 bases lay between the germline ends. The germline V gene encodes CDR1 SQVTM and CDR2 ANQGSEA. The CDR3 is CSVEETTGELFF. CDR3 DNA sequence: TGCAGCGTTGAGGAGACCACCGGGGAGCTGTTTTTT.

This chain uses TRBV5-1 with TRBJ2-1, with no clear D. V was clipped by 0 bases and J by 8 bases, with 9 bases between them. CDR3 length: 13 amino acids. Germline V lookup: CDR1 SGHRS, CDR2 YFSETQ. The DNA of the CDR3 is TGCGCCAGCAGCTTGGCAGCTCCATATGAGCAGTTCTTC. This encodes CASSLAAPYEQFF.

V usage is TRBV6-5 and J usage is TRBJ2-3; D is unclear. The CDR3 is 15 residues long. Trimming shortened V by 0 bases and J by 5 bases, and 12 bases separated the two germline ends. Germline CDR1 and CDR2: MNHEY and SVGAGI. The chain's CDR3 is CASSYSTVPGDTQYF. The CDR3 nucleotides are TGTGCCAGCAGTTACTCTACGGTTCCCGGAGATACGCAGTATTTT.

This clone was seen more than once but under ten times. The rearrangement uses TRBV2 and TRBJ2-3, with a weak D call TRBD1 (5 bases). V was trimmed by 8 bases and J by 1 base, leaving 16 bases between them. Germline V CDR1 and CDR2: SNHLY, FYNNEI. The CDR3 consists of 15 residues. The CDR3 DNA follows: TGTGCCAGCGCAGAGCAGGGTTGGGGCACAGATACGCAGTATTTT. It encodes CASAEQGWGTDTQYF.

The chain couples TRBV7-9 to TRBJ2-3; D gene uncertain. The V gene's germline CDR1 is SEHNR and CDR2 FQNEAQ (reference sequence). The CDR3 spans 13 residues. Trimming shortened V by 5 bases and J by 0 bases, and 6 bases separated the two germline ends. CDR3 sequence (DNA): TGTGCCAGCAGCCCTCCCAGCACAGATACGCAGTATTTT. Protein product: CASSPPSTDTQYF. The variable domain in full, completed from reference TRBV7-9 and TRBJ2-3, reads DTGVSQNPRHKITKRGQNVTFRCDPISEHNRLYWYRQTLGQGPEFLTYFQNEAQLEKSRLLSDRFSAERPKGSFSTLEIQRTEQGDSAMYLCASSPPSTDTQYFGPGTRLTVL.